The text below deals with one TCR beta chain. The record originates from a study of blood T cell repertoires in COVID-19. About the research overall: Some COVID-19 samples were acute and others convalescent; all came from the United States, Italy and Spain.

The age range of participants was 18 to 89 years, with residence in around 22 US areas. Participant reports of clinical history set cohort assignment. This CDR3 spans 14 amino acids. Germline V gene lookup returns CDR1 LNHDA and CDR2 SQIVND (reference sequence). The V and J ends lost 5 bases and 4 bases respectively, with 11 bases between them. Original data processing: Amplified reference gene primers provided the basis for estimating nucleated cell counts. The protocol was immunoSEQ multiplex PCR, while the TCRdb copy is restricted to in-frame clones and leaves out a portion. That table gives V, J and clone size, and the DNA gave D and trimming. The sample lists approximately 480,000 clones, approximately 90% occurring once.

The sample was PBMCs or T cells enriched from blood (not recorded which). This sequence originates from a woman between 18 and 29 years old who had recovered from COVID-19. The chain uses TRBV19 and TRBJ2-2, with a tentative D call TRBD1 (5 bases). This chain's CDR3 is CASSRRTPTGELFF. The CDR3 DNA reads TGTGCCAGTAGTCGACGGACACCCACCGGGGAGCTGTTTTTT.